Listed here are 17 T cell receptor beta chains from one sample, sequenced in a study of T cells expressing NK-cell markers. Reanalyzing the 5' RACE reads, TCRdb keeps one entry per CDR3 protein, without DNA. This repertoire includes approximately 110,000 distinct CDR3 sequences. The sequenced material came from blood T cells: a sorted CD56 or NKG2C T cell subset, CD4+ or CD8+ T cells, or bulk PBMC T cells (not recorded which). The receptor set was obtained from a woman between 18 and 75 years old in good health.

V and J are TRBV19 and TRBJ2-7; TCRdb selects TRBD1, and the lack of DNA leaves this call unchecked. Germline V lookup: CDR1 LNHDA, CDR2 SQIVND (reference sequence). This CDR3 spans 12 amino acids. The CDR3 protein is CASGQGVNEQYF.

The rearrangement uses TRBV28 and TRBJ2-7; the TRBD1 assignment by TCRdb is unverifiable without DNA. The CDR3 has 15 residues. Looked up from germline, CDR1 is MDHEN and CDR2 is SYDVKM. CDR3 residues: CASTWRDRGPLEQYF. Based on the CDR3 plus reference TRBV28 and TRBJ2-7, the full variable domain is DVKVTQSSRYLVKRTGEKVFLECVQDMDHENMFWYRQDPGLGLRLIYFSYDVKMKEKGDIPEGYSVSREKKERFSLILESASTNQTSMYLCASTWRDRGPLEQYFGPGTRLTVT.

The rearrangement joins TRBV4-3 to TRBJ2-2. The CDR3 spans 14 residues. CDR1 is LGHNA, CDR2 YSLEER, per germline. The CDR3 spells CASSQDTHTGELFF.

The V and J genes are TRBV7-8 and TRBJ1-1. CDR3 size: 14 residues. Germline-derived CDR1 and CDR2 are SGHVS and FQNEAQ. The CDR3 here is CASSPLGGSTEAFF.

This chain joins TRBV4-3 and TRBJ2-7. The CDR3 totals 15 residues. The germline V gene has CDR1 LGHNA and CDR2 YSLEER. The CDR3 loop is CASSQDSAGSYEQYF.

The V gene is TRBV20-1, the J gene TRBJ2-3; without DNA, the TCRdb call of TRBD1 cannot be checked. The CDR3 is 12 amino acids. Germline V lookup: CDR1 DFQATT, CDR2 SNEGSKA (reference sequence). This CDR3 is CSALGGGLTQYF.

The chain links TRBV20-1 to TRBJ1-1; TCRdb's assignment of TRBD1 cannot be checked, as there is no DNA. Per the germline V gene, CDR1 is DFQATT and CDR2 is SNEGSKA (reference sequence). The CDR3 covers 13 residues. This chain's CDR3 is CSASPSWESEAFF.

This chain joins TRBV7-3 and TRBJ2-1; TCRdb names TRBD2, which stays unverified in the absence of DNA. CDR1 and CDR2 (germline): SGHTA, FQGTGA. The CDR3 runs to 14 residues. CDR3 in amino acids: CASSLWARNNEQFF.

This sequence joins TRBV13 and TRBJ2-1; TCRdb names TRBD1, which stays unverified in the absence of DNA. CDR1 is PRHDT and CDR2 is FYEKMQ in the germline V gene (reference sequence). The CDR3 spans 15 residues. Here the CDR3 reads CASSLRVMDSNEQFF.

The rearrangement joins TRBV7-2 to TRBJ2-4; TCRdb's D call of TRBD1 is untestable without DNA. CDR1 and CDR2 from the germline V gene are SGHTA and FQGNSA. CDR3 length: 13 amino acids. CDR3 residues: CASSRGVFDIQYF.

CDR3 loop: CASSQEIRLPYNEQFF. V and J are TRBV4-1 and TRBJ2-1. Germline CDR1 MGHRA, CDR2 YSYEKL. The CDR3 covers 16 residues.

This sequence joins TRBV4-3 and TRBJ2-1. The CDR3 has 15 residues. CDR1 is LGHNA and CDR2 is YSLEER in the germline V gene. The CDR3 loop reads CASSQVFNSYNEQFF.

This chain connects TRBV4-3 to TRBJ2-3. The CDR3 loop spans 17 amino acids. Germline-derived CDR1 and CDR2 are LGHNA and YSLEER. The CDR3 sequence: CASSYGYETRPTDTQYF.

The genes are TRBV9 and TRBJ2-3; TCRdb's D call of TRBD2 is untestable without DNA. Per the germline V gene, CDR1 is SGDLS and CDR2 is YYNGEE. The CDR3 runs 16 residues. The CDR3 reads CASSTPGGGYTDTQYF.

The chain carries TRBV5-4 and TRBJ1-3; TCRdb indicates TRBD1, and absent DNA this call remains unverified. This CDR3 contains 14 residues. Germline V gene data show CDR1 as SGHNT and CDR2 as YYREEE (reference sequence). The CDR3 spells CASSPGGSGNTIYF.

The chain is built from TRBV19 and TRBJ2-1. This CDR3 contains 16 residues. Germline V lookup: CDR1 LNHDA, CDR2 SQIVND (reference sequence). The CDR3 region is CASSIAGRSSYNEQFF.

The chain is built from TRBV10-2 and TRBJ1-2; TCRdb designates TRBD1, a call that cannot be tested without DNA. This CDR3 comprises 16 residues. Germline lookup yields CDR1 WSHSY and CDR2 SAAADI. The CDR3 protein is CASSESAGPANYGYTF.